The clone carrying this T cell receptor beta chain was seen a few times. No antigen is known for it. This specimen belongs to a study of metastatic and nonmetastatic thyroid tumors. Study overall: Repertoires from blood and tumor or nodule tissue of malignant and benign thyroid patients were compared.

Original handling: CDR3 was compared across clinicopathological groups, and the resulting differences were used to build a distant-metastasis classifier for papillary thyroid cancer. MiXCR was used by TCRdb to re-call the PCR reads. For this entry, the V and J calls and clone size follow TCRdb and not the study's own pipeline. The sample shows roughly 3,500 clones, about 35% of them seen only once. Until they underwent thyroid surgery, no patient had received any treatment. The V end lost 1 base, the J end lost 1 base, and 0 bases lay between the germline ends. CDR1 SEHNR and CDR2 FQNEAQ come from the germline V gene (reference sequence). This CDR3 spans 12 amino acids. Broader study findings: According to reports, the diversity of TCR beta was significantly higher in malignant thyroid tumors than in benign nodules, and this held in both blood and tumor samples.

The genes are TRBV7-9 and TRBJ2-3; D gene unclear. This receptor was identified in a male donor with papillary thyroid cancer or a benign thyroid nodule (not recorded which). Some clones in this sample may be carry-over from other donors' samples. Material: adjacent normal tissue. The DNA for the CDR3 is TGTGCCAGCAGCTTAGGCACAGATACGCAGTATTTT. Residues: CASSLGTDTQYF.